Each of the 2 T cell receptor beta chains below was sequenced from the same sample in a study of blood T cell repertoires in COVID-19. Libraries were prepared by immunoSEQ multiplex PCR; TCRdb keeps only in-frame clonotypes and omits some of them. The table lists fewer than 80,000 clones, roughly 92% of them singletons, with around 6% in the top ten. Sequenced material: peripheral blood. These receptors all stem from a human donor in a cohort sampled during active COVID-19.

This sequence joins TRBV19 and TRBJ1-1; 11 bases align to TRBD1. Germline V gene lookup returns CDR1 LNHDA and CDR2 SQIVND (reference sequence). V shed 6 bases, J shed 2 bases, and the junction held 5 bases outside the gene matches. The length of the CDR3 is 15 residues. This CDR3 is CASRPGQGGNTEAFF. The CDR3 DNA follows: TGTGCCAGTAGGCCGGGACAGGGGGGCAACACTGAAGCTTTCTTT. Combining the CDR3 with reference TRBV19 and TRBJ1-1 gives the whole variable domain DGGITQSPKYLFRKEGQNVTLSCEQNLNHDAMYWYRQDPGQGLRLIYYSQIVNDFQKGDIAEGYSVSREKKESFPLTVTSAQKNPTAFYLCASRPGQGGNTEAFFGQGTRLTVV.

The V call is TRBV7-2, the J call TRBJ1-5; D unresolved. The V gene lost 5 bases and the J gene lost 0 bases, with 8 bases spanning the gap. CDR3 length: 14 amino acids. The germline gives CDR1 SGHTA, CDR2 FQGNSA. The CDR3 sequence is CASSPVNSNQPQHF. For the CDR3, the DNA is TGTGCCAGCAGCCCCGTTAATAGCAATCAGCCCCAGCATTTT.